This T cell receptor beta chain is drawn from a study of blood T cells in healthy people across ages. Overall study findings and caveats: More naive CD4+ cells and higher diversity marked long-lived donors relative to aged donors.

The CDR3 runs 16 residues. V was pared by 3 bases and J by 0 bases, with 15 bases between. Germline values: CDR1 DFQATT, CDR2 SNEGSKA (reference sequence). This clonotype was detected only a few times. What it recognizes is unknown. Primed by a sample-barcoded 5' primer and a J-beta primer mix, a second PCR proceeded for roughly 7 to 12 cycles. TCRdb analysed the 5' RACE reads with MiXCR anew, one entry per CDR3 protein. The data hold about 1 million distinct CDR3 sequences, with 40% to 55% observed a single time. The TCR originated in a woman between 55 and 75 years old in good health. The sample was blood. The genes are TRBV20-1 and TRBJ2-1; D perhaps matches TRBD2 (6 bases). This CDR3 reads CSARRTGALSYNEQFF. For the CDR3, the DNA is TGCAGTGCTAGGAGGACGGGAGCCCTCTCCTACAATGAGCAGTTCTTC.